The entry that follows covers one T cell receptor beta chain sequence. Its antigen is unknown. These data belong to a study of blood T cells in healthy people across ages. The overall study: Per every two T cells, about one barcoded beta molecule was captured by template switching. Points from the study as a whole: With naive T cell percentage, TCR beta diversity showed a strong correlation.

Primers used in a second PCR of about 7 to 12 cycles were a sample-barcoded 5' primer and a J-beta primer mix. MiXCR, run by TCRdb on the 5' RACE reads, gives a single entry per CDR3 protein. This table holds over a million distinct CDR3 sequences, 45% found once. Input material: blood. The receptor's source is a woman aged 55-69 years in good health.

This CDR3 reads CASTTFSGNTIYF. CDR3 coding DNA: TGTGCCAGCACAACGTTCTCTGGAAACACCATATATTTT. The genes are TRBV6-6 and TRBJ1-3, with no clear D. V lost 7 bases and J lost 0, with 7 bases in between. CDR1 is MNHNY, CDR2 SVGAGI, per germline (reference sequence). There are 13 residues in the CDR3.